This TCR beta chain was identified during a study of post-analysis software for immune sequencing data. Overall study: Recorded disease courses covered relapsing-remitting, secondary progressive and progressive-relapsing multiple sclerosis. Some patients had no subtype annotation.

Regarding the study as a whole: A handful of TRBV segments were more frequent in patients than controls; TRBV5-6, TRBV5-1 and TRBV20-1 belonged to this group.

The CDR3 runs 15 residues. V lost 0 bases and J lost 2, with 11 bases in between. Germline lookup yields CDR1 LGHDT and CDR2 YNNKEL (reference sequence). Unique molecular identifiers tagged the TCR beta cDNA libraries. Via MiXCR, TCRdb re-called the PCR reads, giving one row per CDR3 protein. The data contain approximately 570,000 distinct CDR3 sequences, about 44% of them singletons. This clonotype was counted once. Its specificity is unknown. This clonotype was sampled from a girl aged 10-17 years with multiple sclerosis. The genes are TRBV3-1 and TRBJ2-7, with TRBD1 as a possible D gene (6 bases). Sequenced sample: blood. The CDR3 DNA is TGTGCCAGCAGCCAAGAACAGGGTTTAACCTACGAGCAGTACTTC. This gives the protein CASSQEQGLTYEQYF.